This TCR beta chain was documented in a study of CD8 T cells in Susac syndrome. Turning to this clonotype: Its cognate antigen is unknown.

The germline V and J ends were trimmed by 3 bases and 5 bases, with 19 bases remaining between them. The CDR3 length is 15 residues. Germline lookup yields CDR1 SQVTM and CDR2 ANQGSEA. Regarding the study as a whole: The TCR sequencing and HLA analysis in the study involved a relatively small number of individuals, as the study acknowledged.

Reverse transcription of about 0.5 to 1 ug RNA was carried out with random hexamers. From the immunoSEQ multiplex PCR reads, TCRdb called clonotypes with MiXCR, one entry per CDR3 protein. There are 160,000 or so distinct CDR3 sequences in the sample; roughly 95% occur only once, and under 0.15% lies in the top ten. This clonotype originated in a human donor with multiple sclerosis. This chain connects TRBV29-1 to TRBJ2-5; perhaps D is TRBD1 or TRBD2 (5 bases each). Sequencing was carried out using CD8+ T cells from PBMCs. Here the CDR3 reads CSVDNLGADMETQYF. The CDR3 DNA follows: TGCAGCGTTGACAACCTCGGGGCCGATATGGAGACCCAGTACTTC.